This T cell receptor (beta chain) was sequenced during a study of blood T cells in healthy people across ages. Germline V gene sequence: CDR1 SGHTA, CDR2 FQGTGA. Deletions cut 3 bases from V and 5 bases from J, with 16 bases between. The CDR3 is 16 amino acids. Using a J-beta primer mix together with a sample-barcoded 5' primer, a second PCR was run for about 6 to 12 cycles. TCRdb independently ran MiXCR on the 5' RACE reads; one entry per CDR3 protein. The table records hundreds of thousands of distinct CDR3 sequences, over 45% of them present only once. Material: blood. The source of this sequence is a man between 25 and 39 years old in good health. The V call is TRBV7-3, the J call TRBJ2-2, with D possibly being TRBD1 (6 bases). For the CDR3, the DNA is TGTGCCAGCAGCTTGTTACCAGGGGCACCAACCGGGGAGCTGTTTTTT. It encodes CASSLLPGAPTGELFF. The entire variable domain, with the rest obtained from reference TRBV7-3 and TRBJ2-2, is as follows: GAGVSQTPSNKVTEKGKYVELRCDPISGHTALYWYRQSLGQGPEFLIYFQGTGAADDSGLPNDRFFAVRPEGSVSTLKIQRTERGDSAVYLCASSLLPGAPTGELFFGEGSRLTVL.